These 5 T cell receptor beta chains were sequenced from one sample in a study of blood T cell repertoires in COVID-19. Sequencing used immunoSEQ multiplex PCR; TCRdb keeps in-frame clones, though not all of them. In the table there are some 150,000 clones, approximately 83% of which are singletons. Sequencing was performed on PBMCs or T cells enriched from blood (not recorded which). Receptor source: a man aged 45 to 65 who had recovered from COVID-19.

The table lists this clone with a count of one. The chain is built from TRBV6-5 and TRBJ1-2; 8 bases are a match to TRBD1. The CDR3 length is 14 residues. With V trimmed by 5 bases and J by 5 bases, 7 bases remained unmatched. Looked up from germline, CDR1 is MNHEY and CDR2 is SVGAGI. The CDR3, as DNA: TGTGCCAGCAGTCCCGGACAGGGTGGATATGGCTACACCTTC. This sequence encodes CASSPGQGGYGYTF.

The CDR3 loop reads CASSLNREETQYF. The CDR3 DNA follows: TGTGCCAGCAGCTTAAACAGGGAAGAGACCCAGTACTTC. V and J are TRBV11-1 and TRBJ2-5, with D tentatively TRBD1 (6 bases). The V end lost 2 bases, the J end lost 3 bases, and 7 bases lay between the germline ends. The CDR3 runs to 13 residues. The germline CDR1 and CDR2 sequences are SGHAT and FQDESV (reference sequence).

The gene calls are TRBV7-6 and TRBJ2-5; D not certain. The CDR3 totals 14 residues. Trimming removed 5 bases from V and 2 bases from J, with 12 bases in between. Germline V gene lookup returns CDR1 SGHVS and CDR2 FNYEAQ. The CDR3 coding sequence is TGTGCCAGCAGCCCACGACATTTACAAGAGACCCAGTACTTC. It yields the protein CASSPRHLQETQYF.

The V gene is TRBV5-1, the J gene TRBJ1-1; tentatively, D is TRBD1 (5 bases). The V gene's germline CDR1 is SGHRS and CDR2 YFSETQ. The V end was cut by 2 bases, the J end by 0 bases, with 11 bases between. This CDR3 region has 15 residues. The CDR3 DNA is TGCGCCAGCAGCTTCGTTTCAGGGTTGAACACTGAAGCTTTCTTT. It encodes CASSFVSGLNTEAFF. Filled out from reference TRBV5-1 and TRBJ1-1, the complete variable domain reads KAGVTQTPRYLIKTRGQQVTLSCSPISGHRSVSWYQQTPGQGLQFLFEYFSETQRNKGNFPGRFSGRQFSNSRSEMNVSTLELGDSALYLCASSFVSGLNTEAFFGQGTRLTVV.

The V and J genes are TRBV7-8 and TRBJ2-1, with D perhaps matching TRBD2 (7 bases). V shed 5 bases and J shed 2 bases, with 16 bases lying between them. The CDR3 length is 16 residues. CDR1 is SGHVS, CDR2 FQNEAQ, per germline. DNA of the CDR3: TGTGCCAGCAGCGATGCCGGGGGGCTTCCCTACAATGAGCAGTTCTTC. Protein sequence: CASSDAGGLPYNEQFF.